Below are 22 T cell receptor beta chains sequenced from a single sample in a study of T cell responses to AZD1222 COVID-19 vaccine. The repertoire was sequenced with immunoSEQ multiplex PCR; TCRdb's copy has only in-frame clones and lacks some. The sample has approximately 140,000 clones, around 94% seen once. This specimen was peripheral blood, taken on day 0 of AZD1222 vaccination. Every receptor here comes from an adult in good health.

The chain recombines TRBV3-1 (or the pseudogene TRBV3-2) with TRBJ1-1; 7 nucleotides line up with TRBD1. This CDR3 is 12 amino acids long. Trimming removed 4 bases from V and 5 bases from J; junction bases left unmatched: 1. Germline assignment: CDR1 LGHDT and CDR2 YNNKEL (reference sequence). CDR3 sequence: CASSPGGTEAFF. The CDR3 nucleotides read TGTGCCAGCAGCCCAGGGGGGACTGAAGCTTTCTTT.

V usage is TRBV7-9 and J usage is TRBJ1-2; no clear D gene. Per germline, CDR1 SEHNR and CDR2 FQNEAQ (reference sequence). CDR3 length: 16 residues. Deletions cut 1 base from V and 6 bases from J, with 18 bases between. The CDR3: CASSLGSDISSDGYTF. Here the CDR3 DNA reads TGTGCCAGCAGCTTAGGTTCTGACATCTCTTCTGATGGCTACACCTTC.

The CDR3 protein is CASSFRGQGDTGELFF. In DNA, the CDR3 is TGTGCCAGCAGCTTCAGGGGACAGGGAGACACCGGGGAGCTGTTTTTT. This chain connects TRBV5-8 to TRBJ2-2; 9 positions match TRBD1. Germline-derived CDR1 and CDR2 are SGHTS and YDEGEE. The CDR3 runs to 16 residues. The ends lost 2 bases at V and 3 bases at J; junction bases unmatched: 5. The entire variable domain, with the rest obtained from reference TRBV5-8 and TRBJ2-2, is as follows: EAGVTQSPTHLIKTRGQQATLRCSPISGHTSVYWYQQALGLGLQFLLWYDEGEERNRGNFPPRFSGRQFPNYSSELNVNALELEDSALYLCASSFRGQGDTGELFFGEGSRLTVL.

The chain employs TRBV7-2 and TRBJ2-1; 9 bases map to TRBD2. This CDR3 comprises 16 residues. The germline V gene encodes CDR1 SGHTA and CDR2 FQGNSA. V gave up 7 bases and J gave up 7 bases; unmatched junction bases: 14. CDR3 sequence reads: CASTLFWASGMNEQFF. The DNA for the CDR3 is TGTGCCAGCACCCTTTTCTGGGCTAGCGGGATGAATGAGCAGTTCTTC.

The rearrangement links TRBV6-5 to TRBJ2-1; a possible D gene is TRBD1 (6 bases). This CDR3 region has 14 residues. Trimming removed 10 bases from V and 6 bases from J, with 19 bases in between. CDR1 MNHEY and CDR2 SVGAGI come from the germline V gene. The CDR3 region has the DNA TGTGCCACCAAAACCGGGACAATGGTCAATGAGCAGTTCTTC. Translation: CATKTGTMVNEQFF.

The gene calls are TRBV11-2 and TRBJ2-2, with TRBD1 identical over 8 bases. The CDR3 totals 12 residues. J lost 6 bases, V lost 8 bases, and 2 bases had no gene match. In germline, CDR1 is SGHAT, CDR2 FQNNGV. CDR3 sequence (DNA): TGTGCCAGCCAGGACAGGGCCGGGGAGCTGTTTTTT. This encodes CASQDRAGELFF.

The V call is TRBV5-1, the J call TRBJ1-2; TRBD1 matches 8 bases. The V gene end was trimmed by 4 bases and the J gene end by 2 bases; junction bases not matched to a gene: 10. The V gene's germline CDR1 is SGHRS and CDR2 YFSETQ. The CDR3 is made up of 16 amino acids. CDR3 DNA: TGCGCCAGCAGCACAACACAGGGGGTCTTCAACTATGGCTACACCTTC. It specifies CASSTTQGVFNYGYTF.

The CDR3 DNA is TGTGCCTGGAGAGGTTCACATTGGTCCTACGAGCAGTACGTC. Its translation: CAWRGSHWSYEQYV. The J gene is TRBJ2-7, the V gene TRBV30, with unresolved D. The V gene lost 3 bases and the J gene lost 1 base, with 13 bases spanning the gap. The CDR3 totals 14 residues. Germline lookup yields CDR1 GTSNPN and CDR2 SVGIG (reference sequence).

CDR3: CASSLDWAGTDTQYF. The CDR3 DNA is TGCGCCAGCAGCTTGGATTGGGCCGGGACAGATACGCAGTATTTT. V gene TRBV5-1 combines with J gene TRBJ2-3; D gene uncertain. Germline V CDR1 and CDR2: SGHRS, YFSETQ. This CDR3 is built from 15 residues. The V end was cut by 0 bases, the J end by 3 bases, with 11 bases between.

This sequence joins TRBV3-1 (or the pseudogene TRBV3-2) and TRBJ2-1; 7 nucleotides align to TRBD1. From germline, CDR1 is LGHDT and CDR2 YNNKEL (reference sequence). The CDR3 contains 12 residues. V lost 4 bases to trimming and J lost 9 bases; unmatched junction nucleotides: 3. The CDR3 bases are TGTGCCAGCAGCCCAACAGGGGTTGAGCAGTTCTTC. It is translated as CASSPTGVEQFF.

This clone was observed a single time. V usage is TRBV5-1 and J usage is TRBJ1-4; D not resolved. V gave up 2 bases and J gave up 4 bases, with 12 bases separating them. The CDR3 runs to 15 residues. Germline V lookup: CDR1 SGHRS, CDR2 YFSETQ. CDR3 amino acids: CASSFVGAGNEKLFF. CDR3 coding DNA: TGCGCCAGCAGCTTTGTGGGCGCGGGTAATGAAAAACTGTTTTTT. Using reference TRBV5-1 and TRBJ1-4 for the parts outside the CDR3, the full variable domain is KAGVTQTPRYLIKTRGQQVTLSCSPISGHRSVSWYQQTPGQGLQFLFEYFSETQRNKGNFPGRFSGRQFSNSRSEMNVSTLELGDSALYLCASSFVGAGNEKLFFGSGTQLSVL.

The J gene is TRBJ1-2, the V gene TRBV2; D may be TRBD1 (5 bases). The V end was cut by 1 base, the J end by 7 bases, with 10 bases between. Germline V CDR1 and CDR2: SNHLY, FYNNEI. There are 13 residues in the CDR3. CDR3 amino acids: CASSEVRQGGYTF. The DNA of the CDR3 is TGTGCCAGCAGTGAAGTGAGGCAGGGTGGCTACACCTTC.

The V and J genes are TRBV19 and TRBJ2-7; D is uncertain. V was shortened by 7 bases and J by 0 bases, with 10 bases between the two germline ends. Germline CDR1 and CDR2: LNHDA and SQIVND (reference sequence). This CDR3 is built from 13 residues. The CDR3 sequence is CASTPQPSYEQYV. The CDR3, as DNA: TGTGCCAGTACGCCCCAGCCCTCCTACGAGCAGTACGTC.

V and J are TRBV5-6 and TRBJ1-5; 8 bases agree with TRBD1. CDR1 and CDR2 (germline): SGHDT, YYEEEE. The CDR3 is 17 residues long. J lost 5 bases, V lost 0 bases, and 10 bases had no gene match. CDR3 sequence: CASSLVTTGVFDQPQHF. The CDR3 DNA sequence: TGTGCCAGCAGCTTGGTCACGACAGGGGTTTTCGATCAGCCCCAGCATTTT.

The V call is TRBV3-1 (or the pseudogene TRBV3-2), the J call TRBJ1-4; D is ambiguous. With 4 bases removed from V and 4 bases from J, the gap between germline ends came to 13 bases. This CDR3 is 15 amino acids long. Germline V gives CDR1 LGHDT, CDR2 YNNKEL (reference sequence). DNA for the CDR3: TGTGCCAGCAGCCCCTCCTTGGCCCTTAATGAAAAACTGTTTTTT. It specifies CASSPSLALNEKLFF.

This clone was found a few times. The chain has TRBV30 and TRBJ2-3; weak D call: TRBD1 (6 bases). CDR1 is GTSNPN, CDR2 SVGIG, per germline (reference sequence). Between the trimmed V and J ends, which lost 0 bases and 4 bases, there was a span of 20 bases. CDR3 length: 17 residues. The CDR3: CAWSVRTTGSWADTQYF. DNA of the CDR3: TGTGCCTGGAGTGTACGAACCACAGGGTCCTGGGCAGATACGCAGTATTTT.

The V and J genes are TRBV5-1 and TRBJ1-5; D is undetermined. Germline CDR1 SGHRS, CDR2 YFSETQ. This CDR3 region has 15 residues. Trimming removed 1 base at V and 5 bases at J, with 13 bases between. CDR3 DNA: TGCGCCAGCAGCTTGATGGGAGGAAAGGATCAGCCCCAGCATTTT. Its protein is CASSLMGGKDQPQHF.

The chain employs TRBV20-1 and TRBJ2-3, with 8 positions matching TRBD2. The V segment lost 3 bases and the J segment 5 bases; nucleotides outside the gene matches: 7. The CDR3 sequence is 14 residues long. Per the germline V gene, CDR1 is DFQATT and CDR2 is SNEGSKA (reference sequence). The CDR3 DNA reads as TGCAGTGCTAGTCGGGGGGGCCGGGGAGATACGCAGTATTTT. As protein: CSASRGGRGDTQYF.

The CDR3 DNA is TGCGCCAGCACCAACCTGGGAGGGGGCACAGATACGCAGTATTTT. Encoded protein: CASTNLGGGTDTQYF. The V call is TRBV5-1, the J call TRBJ2-3, with 7 nucleotides matching TRBD2. CDR1 and CDR2 (germline): SGHRS, YFSETQ. This CDR3 is 15 amino acids long. J lost 1 base, V lost 6 bases, and 8 bases had no gene match.

J is TRBJ2-5 and V is TRBV6-5; 8 bases line up with TRBD2. CDR3 length: 12 residues. With 6 bases clipped from V and 14 bases from J, the junction kept 11 bases outside the gene matches. Germline V gives CDR1 MNHEY, CDR2 SVGAGI. The CDR3 DNA reads TGTGCCAGCAGCCCACAAGGACTAGCCCTTTACTTC. Translation gives CASSPQGLALYF.

The chain couples TRBV18 to TRBJ2-1; maybe TRBD2 (5 bases). The CDR3 spans 13 residues. The V end lost 4 bases, the J end lost 6 bases, and 10 bases lay between the germline ends. Germline V lookup: CDR1 KGHSH, CDR2 LQKENI. CDR3 region: CASSLGLSNEQFF. In nucleotides, the CDR3 is TGTGCCAGCTCACTCGGACTTAGCAATGAGCAGTTCTTC.

This CDR3 reads CASRATGKHYGYTF. CDR3 sequence (DNA): TGTGCCAGTAGAGCGACAGGGAAGCACTATGGCTACACCTTC. The chain combines TRBV19 with TRBJ1-2; 7 bases fit TRBD1. The germline V gene has CDR1 LNHDA and CDR2 SQIVND (reference sequence). This CDR3 contains 14 residues. The V and J ends lost 6 bases and 3 bases, in that order; junction bases with no gene match: 7.